The 24 T cell receptor beta chains below all came from one sample that was sequenced in a study of shared clonotypes between healthy human individuals. Sequencing used immunoSEQ multiplex PCR; TCRdb keeps in-frame clones, though not all of them. The sample holds 470,000 or so clones, approximately 81% seen once. Sequenced material: PBMCs. These receptors were collected from a woman aged 40 to 49 in good health. Some clones in this sample may be carry-over from other donors' samples.

This clone was detected only a few times. The chain joins TRBV10-3 to TRBJ1-5; 7 positions agree with TRBD1. This CDR3 spans 13 amino acids. The V segment lost 6 bases and the J segment 5 bases; nucleotides outside the gene matches: 4. From germline, CDR1 is ENHRY and CDR2 SYGVKD. The CDR3 sequence is CAISRDSDQPQHF. The CDR3, as DNA: TGTGCCATCAGCCGGGACAGCGATCAGCCCCAGCATTTT.

Comment on this clone: Within the sample, other DNA sequences also encode this same CDR3. The CDR3 here is CASSPGLAGVTGELFF. CDR3 coding DNA: TGTGCCAGCAGTCCAGGACTAGCGGGAGTCACCGGGGAGCTGTTTTTT. This chain joins TRBV27 and TRBJ2-2; 13 nucleotides line up with TRBD2. Germline CDR1 reads MNHEY; CDR2 reads SMNVEV (reference sequence). The CDR3 runs to 16 residues. Germline trimming cut 5 bases from V and 4 bases from J; bases unmatched to any gene: 4.

The chain combines TRBV28 with TRBJ2-7; D is perhaps TRBD1 (5 bases). Germline CDR1 and CDR2: MDHEN and SYDVKM. CDR3 length: 15 residues. The ends were cut back, 4 bases at V and 0 bases at J, with 13 bases in the middle. CDR3 protein: CASSSQVGSSYEQYF. In nucleotides, the CDR3 is TGTGCCAGCAGTTCACAGGTTGGAAGCTCCTACGAGCAGTACTTC.

This chain links TRBV2 with TRBJ2-5; 8 positions agree with TRBD1. This CDR3 is 15 amino acids long. From germline, CDR1 is SNHLY and CDR2 FYNNEI. The J segment lost 5 bases and the V segment lost 6 bases, leaving 11 bases of the junction unmatched. CDR3 region: CASRAGQGGTETQYF. The CDR3 DNA sequence: TGTGCCAGCAGGGCAGGACAGGGAGGCACGGAGACCCAGTACTTC.

About this clone: A far larger clone is just one base off, so this is likely a read error. The chain uses TRBV2 and TRBJ1-5; D not certain. The V end lost 3 bases, the J end lost 5 bases, and 20 bases lay between the germline ends. The CDR3 contains 17 residues. CDR1 is SNHLY and CDR2 is FYNNEI in the germline V gene. The CDR3 nucleotides read TGTGCCAGCAGTGAGTGGGTAAGACCTGACCTTTATCAGCCCCAGCATTTT. Translation gives CASSEWVRPDLYQPQHF.

This clone was seen repeatedly, ten times or more. In the same sample, other DNA sequences code for this CDR3. V usage is TRBV7-8 and J usage is TRBJ2-7, with D perhaps matching TRBD2 (5 bases). The CDR3 is 14 residues long. V was pared by 5 bases and J by 1 base, with 12 bases between. Germline CDR1 and CDR2: SGHVS and FQNEAQ. CDR3 sequence (DNA): TGTGCCAGCAGCAGGACTTCGCATTCCTACGAGCAGTACTTC. This translates into CASSRTSHSYEQYF.

To note about this clone: A clone one base away is much larger, so this may be a read error. The V call is TRBV28, the J call TRBJ1-1, with 7 bases that match TRBD1. Germline loops: CDR1 MDHEN, CDR2 SYDVKM. CDR3 length: 14 residues. CDR3 amino acids: CASSISGGNTEAFF. The CDR3 DNA is TGTGCCAGCAGTATCTCAGGGGGGAACACTGAGGCTTTCTTT.

The chain is built from TRBV27 and TRBJ2-7, with D possibly called TRBD1 or TRBD2 (7 bases each). Trimming pared 4 bases from V and 1 base from J, leaving 14 bases between. Per the germline V gene, CDR1 is MNHEY and CDR2 is SMNVEV (reference sequence). The CDR3 is 15 residues long. The CDR3 loop reads CASSSPQGGSYEQYF. The CDR3 nucleotides read TGTGCCAGCAGTTCGCCGCAGGGGGGGTCCTACGAGCAGTACTTC.

This chain links TRBV11-2 with TRBJ1-2; no reliable D call. The CDR3 runs 13 residues. V gave up 5 bases and J gave up 9 bases, with 16 bases separating them. CDR1 SGHAT and CDR2 FQNNGV come from the germline V gene. The CDR3 spells CASSPELRVSYTF. The CDR3 DNA follows: TGTGCCAGCAGCCCCGAATTAAGAGTCAGCTACACCTTC.

This clone was found once. The V and J genes are TRBV4-1 and TRBJ1-2, with D uncertain. The CDR3 runs 13 residues. Germline assignment: CDR1 MGHRA and CDR2 YSYEKL. The V and J ends lost 4 bases and 5 bases respectively, with 11 bases between them. CDR3 protein: CASSPPLAYGYTF. CDR3 nucleotide sequence: TGCGCCAGCAGCCCCCCGCTCGCATATGGCTACACCTTC.

This clone was found a few times. Given a far larger clone just one base away, this is likely a sequencing read error. No DNA is shown, since the ends of the CDR3 on it are uncertain; the CDR3 is the one TCRdb lists. The chain has TRBV29-1 and TRBJ1-2. CDR1 is SQVTM, CDR2 ANQGSEA, per germline. The length of the CDR3 is 14 amino acids, counting both ends. The CDR3 is CSVPRGESNYGCTF.

The genes are TRBV25-1 and TRBJ1-2; a possible D gene is TRBD1 (5 bases). V was pared by 3 bases and J by 0 bases, with 14 bases between. This CDR3 contains 16 residues. Germline-derived CDR1 and CDR2 are MGHDK and SYGVNS. The CDR3 loop is CASSEAGTLANYGYTF. In nucleotides, the CDR3 is TGTGCCAGCAGTGAGGCAGGGACCTTAGCTAACTATGGCTACACCTTC.

The chain couples TRBV5-6 to TRBJ2-1, with unresolved D. The CDR3 is 16 residues long. V lost 0 bases and J lost 2, with 12 bases in between. Germline V lookup: CDR1 SGHDT, CDR2 YYEEEE. CDR3 in DNA: TGTGCCAGCAGCTTGGCCCGGCAGTACCCCTACAATGAGCAGTTCTTC. This gives the protein CASSLARQYPYNEQFF.

Comments on this clone: Other DNA variants within this sample encode the same CDR3. The J gene is TRBJ2-1, the V gene TRBV5-6; a possible D gene is TRBD1 (5 bases). Trimming stripped 2 bases from V and 9 bases from J, with 9 bases between. The CDR3 totals 12 residues. CDR1 SGHDT and CDR2 YYEEEE come from the germline V gene. CDR3 bases: TGTGCCAGCAGCTTACCAACAGGTGAGCAGTTCTTC. Protein: CASSLPTGEQFF.

The rearrangement joins TRBV19 to TRBJ2-5; D may correspond to TRBD1 or TRBD2 (5 bases each). Trimming took off 3 bases at V and 1 base at J, with 15 bases between the two ends. There are 16 residues in the CDR3. CDR1 is LNHDA and CDR2 is SQIVND in the germline V gene (reference sequence). In DNA form, the CDR3 reads TGTGCCAGTAGTATGGGGGTTGGGGGTATCCAAGAGACCCAGTACTTC. This encodes CASSMGVGGIQETQYF. The full variable domain, in which reference TRBV19 and TRBJ2-5 provide the parts outside the CDR3, is DGGITQSPKYLFRKEGQNVTLSCEQNLNHDAMYWYRQDPGQGLRLIYYSQIVNDFQKGDIAEGYSVSREKKESFPLTVTSAQKNPTAFYLCASSMGVGGIQETQYFGPGTRLLVL.

This clone has a single count. This likely traces to a read error, being one base from a far larger clone. Other nucleotide sequences in the sample specify the same CDR3. CDR3 protein: CASSLRGGTEAFF. CDR3 DNA: TGCGCCAGCAGCTTGAGGGGCGGCACTGAAGCCTTCTTT. The genes are TRBV5-1 and TRBJ1-1; a weak D match, TRBD1 (5 bases). The CDR3 is 13 residues long. The germline CDR1 and CDR2 sequences are SGHRS and YFSETQ.

This clone has a handful of counts. The chain employs TRBV6-1 and TRBJ2-1; TRBD2 matches at 7 bases. This CDR3 has 14 amino acids. Per the germline V gene, CDR1 is MNHNS and CDR2 is SASEGT. J gave up 5 bases and V 11 bases, and 12 bases lay outside the gene matches. The CDR3 DNA reads TGTGCCGGAATGTCCCGGGACTATCACAATGAGCAGTTCTTC. This encodes CAGMSRDYHNEQFF.

This sequence joins TRBV30 and TRBJ1-5; D call uncertain. This CDR3 comprises 13 residues. Germline CDR1 is GTSNPN and CDR2 is SVGIG (reference sequence). Trimming left V 1 base short and J 1 base short, with 5 bases between. DNA for the CDR3: TGTGCCTGGAGTGATACCAGCAATCAGCCCCAGCATTTT. Its protein is CAWSDTSNQPQHF.

On this clone itself: A far larger clone is one base from this, pointing to a likely read error. The genes are TRBV30 and TRBJ1-3; D is unclear. CDR3 length: 11 residues. The germline CDR1 and CDR2 sequences are GTSNPN and SVGIG (reference sequence). CDR3: CAWGSGSTIYF. CDR3 DNA: TGTGCCTGGGGCTCTGGAAGCACCATATATTTT.

This chain joins TRBV5-8 and TRBJ1-1, with TRBD1 identical over 8 bases. The V and J ends lost 0 bases and 4 bases, in that order; junction bases with no gene match: 8. The length of the CDR3 is 16 residues. Germline V CDR1 and CDR2: SGHTS, YDEGEE. CDR3 in amino acids: CASSLEDQGASTEAFF. CDR3 nucleotides: TGTGCCAGCAGCTTGGAGGATCAGGGGGCGAGCACTGAAGCTTTCTTT.

This clone was recorded only once. This sequence joins TRBV11-2 and TRBJ2-5; 7 nucleotides agree with TRBD1. CDR1 is SGHAT, CDR2 FQNNGV, per germline. There are 14 residues in the CDR3. The J segment lost 2 bases and the V segment lost 5 bases, leaving 5 bases of the junction unmatched. CDR3 amino acids: CASSVGDSQETQYF. The CDR3 DNA sequence: TGTGCCAGCAGCGTAGGGGACAGTCAAGAGACCCAGTACTTC.

V and J are TRBV13 and TRBJ1-1; no reliable D call. The CDR3 spans 14 residues. V lost 2 bases, J lost 0 bases, and 7 bases lay in between. In germline, CDR1 is PRHDT, CDR2 FYEKMQ (reference sequence). The CDR3 protein is CASSLQYLNTEAFF. The CDR3 DNA is TGTGCCAGCAGCTTACAATATCTGAACACTGAAGCTTTCTTT. The whole variable domain, remainder taken from reference TRBV13 and TRBJ1-1, is AAGVIQSPRHLIKEKRETATLKCYPIPRHDTVYWYQQGPGQDPQFLISFYEKMQSDKGSIPDRFSAQQFSDYHSELNMSSLELGDSALYFCASSLQYLNTEAFFGQGTRLTVV.

This clone was seen only once. V and J are TRBV27 and TRBJ2-3; no clear D gene. The CDR3 totals 13 residues. V dropped 5 bases and J dropped 1 base, with 7 bases sitting between them. Germline V lookup: CDR1 MNHEY, CDR2 SMNVEV (reference sequence). CDR3 amino acids: CASSQSCTDTQYF. DNA of the CDR3: TGTGCCAGCAGTCAATCCTGCACAGATACGCAGTATTTT.

The V and J genes are TRBV19 and TRBJ1-5; 8 positions match TRBD1. Germline assignment: CDR1 LNHDA and CDR2 SQIVND (reference sequence). The CDR3 loop spans 12 amino acids. V lost 9 bases to trimming and J lost 7 bases; unmatched junction nucleotides: 5. The CDR3 here is CASGQGFQPQHF. The DNA for the CDR3 is TGTGCCAGCGGACAGGGCTTCCAGCCCCAGCATTTT.